Shown below are 15 T cell receptor beta chains from a single sample sequenced in a study of T cell responses to AZD1222 COVID-19 vaccine. This table comes from immunoSEQ multiplex PCR, and its TCRdb copy is limited to in-frame clones, with some not included. The sample carries 150,000 to 200,000 clones, 92% recorded once. The specimen was peripheral blood, collected 28 days after the second AZD1222 dose. The receptors here all came from an adult who received the AZD1222 COVID-19 vaccine.

The rearrangement uses TRBV25-1 and TRBJ1-2; D unclear. The germline V gene encodes CDR1 MGHDK and CDR2 SYGVNS. Between the trimmed V and J ends, which lost 5 bases and 5 bases, there was a span of 12 bases. CDR3 size: 13 residues. The CDR3 region has the DNA TGTGCCAGCAGTTGGACCCCTCGGTATGGCTACACCTTC. Protein: CASSWTPRYGYTF.

The V and J genes are TRBV30 and TRBJ1-2; D is possibly TRBD1 (5 bases). The CDR3 covers 12 residues. Germline loops: CDR1 GTSNPN, CDR2 SVGIG (reference sequence). The V end lost 5 bases, the J end lost 4 bases, and 11 bases lay between the germline ends. The CDR3 bases are TGTGCCTGGGATCAGGGTTTCTATGGCTACACCTTC. Translating gives CAWDQGFYGYTF.

The genes are TRBV30 and TRBJ1-3; D possibly corresponds to TRBD1 (5 bases). Germline V lookup: CDR1 GTSNPN, CDR2 SVGIG (reference sequence). Trimming cost V 0 bases and J 2 bases, with 14 bases left between them. CDR3 size: 16 residues. The CDR3 sequence: CAWSVKSAGTGNTIYF. In DNA form, the CDR3 reads TGTGCCTGGAGTGTAAAATCGGCAGGGACTGGAAACACCATATATTTT.

This chain links TRBV7-8 with TRBJ2-7; D might be TRBD2 (5 bases). This CDR3 region has 15 residues. V lost 1 base and J 3 bases, leaving 13 bases between the germline ends. Germline CDR1 and CDR2: SGHVS and FQNEAQ. The CDR3 protein is CASSLVASRSYEQYF. CDR3 nucleotide sequence: TGTGCCAGCAGCTTAGTGGCTAGCCGGAGCTACGAGCAGTACTTC.

The genes are TRBV30 and TRBJ2-1, with TRBD1 identical over 7 bases. The CDR3 runs 13 residues. The J segment lost 6 bases and the V segment lost 1 base, leaving 3 bases of the junction unmatched. The germline V gene has CDR1 GTSNPN and CDR2 SVGIG (reference sequence). The CDR3 DNA sequence: TGTGCCTGGAGTGCGAGGGGGCCCAATGAGCAGTTCTTC. It translates to CAWSARGPNEQFF. The full variable domain, in which reference TRBV30 and TRBJ2-1 provide the parts outside the CDR3, is SQTIHQWPATLVQPVGSPLSLECTVEGTSNPNLYWYRQAAGRGLQLLFYSVGIGQISSEVPQNLSASRPQDRQFILSSKKLLLSDSGFYLCAWSARGPNEQFFGPGTRLTVL.

The J gene is TRBJ2-7, the V gene TRBV7-2; TRBD2 aligns across 10 bases. V dropped 3 bases and J dropped 11; count of bases not matched to a gene: 16. The CDR3 spans 16 residues. Germline-derived CDR1 and CDR2 are SGHTA and FQGNSA. The CDR3 sequence: CASSFRPGLARGDEYF. In DNA form, the CDR3 reads TGTGCCAGCAGCTTTCGACCGGGACTAGCGAGAGGGGATGAGTACTTC. Supplemented by reference TRBV7-2 and TRBJ2-7, the full variable domain reads GAGVSQSPSNKVTEKGKDVELRCDPISGHTALYWYRQSLGQGLEFLIYFQGNSAPDKSGLPSDRFSAERTGGSVSTLTIQRTQQEDSAVYLCASSFRPGLARGDEYFGPGTRLTVT.

The chain recombines TRBV5-6 with TRBJ1-6; 11 nucleotides align to TRBD1. The CDR3 loop spans 15 amino acids. Germline trimming cut 3 bases from V and 14 bases from J; bases unmatched to any gene: 10. Germline V gives CDR1 SGHDT, CDR2 YYEEEE. CDR3 protein: CASSYGQGATPALHF. CDR3 nucleotide sequence: TGTGCCAGCAGCTACGGACAGGGGGCGACTCCGGCCCTCCACTTT.

This clone was counted a single time. The chain employs TRBV5-1 and TRBJ1-1; TRBD1 matches 7 bases. The CDR3 is 19 amino acids. Trimming took 0 bases from V and 6 from J; bases not matched to a gene: 20. Per the germline V gene, CDR1 is SGHRS and CDR2 is YFSETQ. CDR3 nucleotides: TGCGCCAGCAGCTTGGGGTCCGGAGGGACAGCCCCTGCGGCGTCTGAAGCTTTCTTT. It specifies CASSLGSGGTAPAASEAFF.

Written as DNA, the CDR3 is TGCGCCAGCAGCCTGGCCGGGACAGGGTTGGCCGGGGAGCTGTTTTTT. Translating gives CASSLAGTGLAGELFF. The rearrangement links TRBV5-1 to TRBJ2-2, with 9 nucleotides matching TRBD1. V lost 4 bases, J lost 6 bases, and 10 bases stayed unmatched. Germline V lookup: CDR1 SGHRS, CDR2 YFSETQ. The length of the CDR3 is 16 residues.

The V and J genes are TRBV10-2 and TRBJ2-7, with unresolved D. Germline V gene data show CDR1 as WSHSY and CDR2 as SAAADI. The CDR3 has 12 amino acids. Trimming removed 0 bases at V and 9 bases at J, with 9 bases between. The CDR3 DNA reads as TGCGCCAGCAGTGAGTCCCCGAGGTGGCAGTACTTC. Residues: CASSESPRWQYF.

V is TRBV6-5 and J is TRBJ1-3; D possibly corresponds to TRBD1 (6 bases). Germline CDR1 is MNHEY and CDR2 is SVGAGI. The CDR3 sequence is 14 residues long. With 5 bases removed from V and 8 bases from J, the gap between germline ends came to 16 bases. The chain's CDR3 is CASSPQGHGDTIYF. CDR3 coding DNA: TGTGCCAGCAGTCCCCAGGGGCACGGAGACACCATATATTTT.

The chain uses TRBV3-1 (or the pseudogene TRBV3-2) and TRBJ2-5; 10 nucleotides match TRBD2. V lost 5 bases, J lost 5 bases, and 5 bases stayed unmatched. CDR1 LGHDT and CDR2 YNNKEL come from the germline V gene (reference sequence). This CDR3 has 14 residues. CDR3 DNA: TGTGCCAGCAGCTGGACTAGCGGTCAGGAGACCCAGTACTTC. It encodes CASSWTSGQETQYF.

This clone came up once. The V and J genes are TRBV30 and TRBJ1-1; TRBD1 agrees at 7 bases. This CDR3 is built from 14 residues. Germline CDR1 and CDR2: GTSNPN and SVGIG (reference sequence). The V gene end was trimmed by 4 bases and the J gene end by 2 bases; junction bases not matched to a gene: 7. CDR3: CAWILGQTNTEAFF. CDR3 in DNA: TGTGCCTGGATCCTGGGACAGACCAACACTGAAGCTTTCTTT.

The chain couples TRBV11-2 to TRBJ2-1; TRBD2 agrees at 10 bases. V was clipped by 0 bases and J by 2 bases; unmatched bases: 4. Germline-derived CDR1 and CDR2 are SGHAT and FQNNGV. The CDR3 runs 17 residues. The CDR3: CASSLEGAGGPYNEQFF. The CDR3 nucleotides read TGTGCCAGCAGCTTAGAGGGAGCGGGGGGGCCCTACAATGAGCAGTTCTTC.

This sequence joins TRBV9 and TRBJ1-6; D not certain. The CDR3 length is 14 residues. Germline V lookup: CDR1 SGDLS, CDR2 YYNGEE. The ends were cut back, 3 bases at V and 7 bases at J, with 11 bases in the middle. CDR3 in amino acids: CASSGGSLNSPLHF. For the CDR3, the DNA is TGTGCCAGCAGCGGCGGGTCTTTAAATTCACCCCTCCACTTT.